These 8 T cell receptor beta chains were all obtained from the same sample, sequenced in a study of T cells in women clearing cervical HPV infection. Measured with immunoSEQ multiplex PCR; TCRdb has only the in-frame clones, and not every one. The listing records 30,000 to 35,000 clones. Sequencing was done on a sample of blood buffy coat. All receptors derive from a woman aged 18-70 years with a cervical HPV16 infection that either progressed to CIN3+ or cleared (not recorded which).

The covered CDR3 bases are TGTGCCAGCAGCCTAGGACAGAGCGACTTTTATGGC. The encoded protein is CASSLGQSDFYG. In full, the CDR3 reads CASSLGQSDFYGYTF. The chain employs TRBV7-9 and TRBJ1-2, with D perhaps TRBD1 (6 bases). Read sequence stops 3 residues before the CDR3 end, and the germline J gene provides the missing end. Germline assignment: CDR1 SEHNR and CDR2 FQNEAQ (reference sequence). V gave up 5 bases and J gave up 5 bases, with 18 bases separating them. The CDR3 is 15 amino acids.

Regarding this clone: The read finishes 3 residues shy of the CDR3 end, and the germline J gene is used to complete it. J is TRBJ2-2 and V is TRBV6-2 or TRBV6-3; TRBD2 matches at 10 bases. From germline, CDR1 is MNHEY and CDR2 SVGEGT. V was clipped by 6 bases and J by 1 base; unmatched bases: 8. This CDR3 has 17 residues. The CDR3 bases that were read are TGTGCCAGCAGACCTCCATCTAGCGGGGGGAACACCGGGGAG. Encoded protein: CASRPPSSGGNTGE. The whole CDR3 reads CASRPPSSGGNTGELFF.

About this clone: The read finishes 3 residues shy of the CDR3 end, and the germline J gene is used to complete it. This chain uses TRBV29-1 with TRBJ2-7; no firm D call. The CDR3 is 14 residues long. The V end lost 4 bases, the J end lost 0 bases, and 13 bases lay between the germline ends. CDR1 is SQVTM, CDR2 ANQGSEA, per germline. The CDR3 loop reads CSVVFLQSSYEQYF. CDR3 bases read: TGCAGCGTTGTCTTCCTACAGAGCTCCTACGAG.

Details on this clone: The read finishes 3 residues shy of the CDR3 end, and the germline J gene is used to complete it. Other DNA sequences from this sample encode an identical CDR3 as well. The chain carries TRBV18 and TRBJ1-3; tentatively, D is TRBD1 (5 bases). The V gene's germline CDR1 is KGHSH and CDR2 LQKENI. V was cut by 5 bases and J by 0 bases, with 8 bases left in between. The CDR3 covers 14 residues. Here the CDR3 reads CASSYDSSGNTIYF. Partial CDR3 DNA: TGTGCCAGCTCATACGACAGCTCTGGAAACACC.

With respect to this clone: The read ends 3 residues before the CDR3 terminus; that terminus is restored from the germline J gene. The V and J genes are TRBV29-1 and TRBJ1-2; D call uncertain. The CDR3 runs to 10 residues. Germline loops: CDR1 SQVTM, CDR2 ANQGSEA. CDR3 DNA (partial): TGCAGCGTGGGCCAGCCCGGC. This translates into CSVGQPG. The whole CDR3 protein is CSVGQPGYTF.

Concerning this clone: The sequenced fragment ends 3 residues before the CDR3 boundary, so the rest is inferred from the germline J gene. The chain recombines TRBV19 with TRBJ1-2, with D perhaps TRBD1 (5 bases). The CDR3 runs to 14 residues. V lost 5 bases to trimming and J lost 4 bases, with 14 bases between them. In germline, CDR1 is LNHDA, CDR2 SQIVND (reference sequence). CDR3 bases read: TGTGCCAGTAGTCTTCCACAGGCCCGCTATGGC. Translated, it gives CASSLPQARYG. The entire CDR3 is CASSLPQARYGYTF.

Of note for this clone: The sequenced fragment ends 3 residues before the CDR3 boundary, so the rest is inferred from the germline J gene. V and J are TRBV6-1 and TRBJ1-1; TRBD1 aligns across 7 bases. Per the germline V gene, CDR1 is MNHNS and CDR2 is SASEGT. V was clipped by 0 bases and J by 1 base; unmatched bases: 2. This CDR3 spans 15 amino acids. Incomplete CDR3 DNA: TGTGCCAGCAGTGAAGCAGGGGGCGCGAACACTGAA. This codes for CASSEAGGANTE. The full CDR3 is CASSEAGGANTEAFF.

Turning to this clone: With the read ending 3 residues before the CDR3 end, the germline J gene is used to fill in that end. The chain links TRBV19 to TRBJ1-2, with D unclear. The germline V gene encodes CDR1 LNHDA and CDR2 SQIVND (reference sequence). This CDR3 region has 11 residues. Here the CDR3 reads CASSKNGVYTF. The CDR3 DNA, read in part, is TGTGCCAGTAGTAAAAACGGGGTC.